These 32 T cell receptor beta chains were all obtained from the same sample, sequenced in a study of HIV-infected patients and healthy controls. Alpha and beta constant-region primers primed reverse transcription of approximately 500 ng RNA. Each of the alpha and beta chains got its own library through chain-specific third strand synthesis with indices. From the 5' RACE reads, TCRdb called clonotypes with MiXCR, one entry per CDR3 protein. The sample records about 15,000 distinct CDR3 sequences, approximately 7% being singletons. The repertoire came from unfractionated whole blood and reflected all unsorted peripheral T cells. Sequencing used blood. The receptors were sampled from an adult in good health.

This clonotype came up many times. This chain uses TRBV20-1 with TRBJ1-4; TRBD1 might be the D (6 bases). Trimming shortened V by 1 base and J by 7 bases, and 19 bases separated the two germline ends. Germline V gene sequence: CDR1 DFQATT, CDR2 SNEGSKA (reference sequence). The CDR3 is made up of 16 amino acids. DNA of the CDR3: TGCAGTGCTAGAGGCTCAACAGGGAGTGCAATTGAAAAACTGTTTTTT. It translates to CSARGSTGSAIEKLFF.

This clonotype is classed as medium-sized. The V gene is TRBV30, the J gene TRBJ2-1, with 8 bases matching TRBD2. Germline CDR1 is GTSNPN and CDR2 is SVGIG (reference sequence). V was clipped by 4 bases and J by 6 bases; unmatched bases: 8. CDR3 length: 14 residues. The CDR3 protein is CAWTGGTSGNEQFF. The CDR3 DNA reads as TGTGCCTGGACGGGAGGGACCTCTGGCAATGAGCAGTTCTTC.

Regarding this clonotype: Given a much more abundant clone one base away, this may be a read error. The chain has TRBV6-2 or TRBV6-3 and TRBJ1-2; D is ambiguous. The ends were cut back, 10 bases at V and 8 bases at J, with 26 bases in the middle. Per the germline V gene, CDR1 is MNHEY and CDR2 is SVGEGT. The length of the CDR3 is 15 residues. In DNA form, the CDR3 reads TGTGCCACCCAGAACGGGAACCTAAAATCTCGAGGCTACACCTTC. This sequence encodes CATQNGNLKSRGYTF.

The V gene is TRBV7-3, the J gene TRBJ2-7; D is unresolved. Trimming shortened V by 5 bases and J by 6 bases, and 14 bases separated the two germline ends. Germline loops: CDR1 SGHTA, CDR2 FQGTGA. This CDR3 comprises 13 residues. The CDR3 protein is CASSTARTSEQYF. The CDR3 DNA sequence: TGTGCCAGCAGCACCGCACGGACGTCCGAGCAGTACTTC.

Sample share makes this clonotype medium-sized. The rearrangement uses TRBV2 and TRBJ1-5, with a tentative D call TRBD1 (5 bases). V was cut by 8 bases and J by 2 bases, with 13 bases left in between. Germline V gives CDR1 SNHLY, CDR2 FYNNEI. The CDR3 has 14 residues. CDR3 sequence reads: CASGRDWGNQPQHF. As DNA, the CDR3 is TGTGCCAGCGGCCGGGACTGGGGCAATCAGCCCCAGCATTTT.

This clonotype is labeled medium-sized (0.01 to 0.1%). The chain uses TRBV24-1 and TRBJ2-2; 9 bases are a match to TRBD2. J lost 6 bases, V lost 0 bases, and 7 bases had no gene match. CDR3 size: 17 residues. CDR1 is KGHDR and CDR2 is SFDVKD in the germline V gene. The CDR3 spells CATSDLYPSGAPGELFF. The DNA of the CDR3 is TGTGCCACCAGTGATTTGTATCCTAGCGGGGCGCCCGGGGAGCTGTTTTTT.

This clonotype occurred a few times. The rearrangement joins TRBV7-9 to TRBJ2-3; TRBD2 matches 10 bases. The CDR3 loop spans 21 amino acids. V lost 4 bases, J lost 1 base, and 20 bases stayed unmatched. Germline V lookup: CDR1 SEHNR, CDR2 FQNEAQ (reference sequence). The CDR3 reads CASSSPRSSGSRFQRTDTQYF. The CDR3 bases are TGTGCCAGCAGCTCACCCCGGTCTAGCGGGAGTAGATTCCAACGCACAGATACGCAGTATTTT.

The chain recombines TRBV2 with TRBJ1-2; D uncertain. CDR1 and CDR2 (germline): SNHLY, FYNNEI. The V and J ends lost 8 bases and 6 bases respectively, with 10 bases between them. CDR3 length: 11 amino acids. CDR3 nucleotide sequence: TGTGCCAGCGGAGATTTAGATGGCTACACCTTC. Translation: CASGDLDGYTF.

This clonotype was counted ten times or more. This chain joins TRBV30 and TRBJ1-1; tentatively, D is TRBD1 (5 bases). Trimming removed 2 bases at V and 5 bases at J, with 15 bases between. CDR1 is GTSNPN, CDR2 SVGIG, per germline (reference sequence). The CDR3 runs to 14 residues. The CDR3 spells CAWSPGPMRTEAFF. CDR3 DNA: TGTGCCTGGAGTCCGGGACCCATGAGGACTGAAGCTTTCTTT.

This clonotype showed up many times. The chain uses TRBV20-1 and TRBJ2-5; TRBD2 agrees at 11 bases. The CDR3 is made up of 15 amino acids. Germline V gives CDR1 DFQATT, CDR2 SNEGSKA (reference sequence). Trimming removed 1 base from V and 5 bases from J; junction bases left unmatched: 6. The CDR3 DNA follows: TGCAGTGCTAGAGCGTTAGCGGGAGGGAGGGAGACCCAGTACTTC. It yields the protein CSARALAGGRETQYF.

This clonotype was observed at least ten times. This chain links TRBV7-9 with TRBJ1-6; no clear D gene. The V gene's germline CDR1 is SEHNR and CDR2 FQNEAQ (reference sequence). The CDR3 extends over 14 amino acids. The germline V and J ends were trimmed by 3 bases and 6 bases, with 9 bases remaining between them. The CDR3 sequence: CASSLWPGNSPLHF. The CDR3 DNA is TGTGCCAGCAGCTTGTGGCCCGGTAATTCACCCCTCCACTTT. Full variable domain (outside the CDR3, taken from reference TRBV7-9 and TRBJ1-6): DTGVSQNPRHKITKRGQNVTFRCDPISEHNRLYWYRQTLGQGPEFLTYFQNEAQLEKSRLLSDRFSAERPKGSFSTLEIQRTEQGDSAMYLCASSLWPGNSPLHFGNGTRLTVT.

CDR3 sequence: CASSLPGQGSDTQYF. The DNA for the CDR3 is TGTGCCAGCAGCCTCCCGGGACAGGGTTCAGATACGCAGTATTTT. The chain joins TRBV3-1 to TRBJ2-3; 9 positions agree with TRBD1. After removal of 4 bases from V and 4 bases from J, the junction contained 6 bases not matched to a gene. CDR3 length: 15 residues. Germline V gives CDR1 LGHDT, CDR2 YNNKEL (reference sequence).

The sample holds many counts of this clonotype. The chain is built from TRBV2 and TRBJ2-7, with unresolved D. Trimming removed 7 bases from V and 0 bases from J, with 16 bases in between. Germline V gives CDR1 SNHLY, CDR2 FYNNEI. The CDR3 has 15 residues. The CDR3 protein is CASTDPDLDSYEQYF. The CDR3, as DNA: TGTGCCAGCACAGATCCGGACCTAGACTCCTACGAGCAGTACTTC. Together with reference TRBV2 and TRBJ2-7, the CDR3 gives the full variable domain: EPEVTQTPSHQVTQMGQEVILRCVPISNHLYFYWYRQILGQKVEFLVSFYNNEISEKSEIFDDQFSVERPDGSNFTLKIRSTKLEDSAMYFCASTDPDLDSYEQYFGPGTRLTVT.

This clonotype was recorded many times. The CDR3 DNA reads TGTGCCAGTAGTGTCGACAGGGGGCTAGGCGGCTATGGCTACACCTTC. Translation: CASSVDRGLGGYGYTF. The rearrangement joins TRBV19 to TRBJ1-2, with 10 bases fitting TRBD1. The CDR3 contains 16 residues. Looked up from germline, CDR1 is LNHDA and CDR2 is SQIVND (reference sequence). Trimming removed 5 bases from V and 4 bases from J; junction bases left unmatched: 10.

Ten or more counts support this clonotype. The chain uses TRBV7-8 and TRBJ2-1; D possibly matches TRBD1 or TRBD2 (5 bases each). The CDR3 spans 15 residues. V was trimmed by 4 bases and J by 10 bases, leaving 20 bases between them. Germline V lookup: CDR1 SGHVS, CDR2 FQNEAQ. The CDR3 is CASSYSLVGAQEQFF. CDR3 bases: TGTGCCAGCAGCTATTCGCTAGTCGGGGCACAGGAGCAGTTCTTC.

This clonotype showed up many times. The chain is built from TRBV5-1 and TRBJ2-5; weak D call: TRBD1 (5 bases). Trimming left V 5 bases short and J 5 bases short, with 13 bases between. The CDR3 spans 13 residues. CDR1 and CDR2 from the germline V gene are SGHRS and YFSETQ. The CDR3 is CASRPDTIETQYF. CDR3 sequence (DNA): TGCGCCAGCAGACCGGACACCATCGAGACCCAGTACTTC.

This clonotype was counted ten times or more. The chain uses TRBV3-1 and TRBJ2-1, with D hard to call. The germline V and J ends were trimmed by 3 bases and 5 bases, with 2 bases remaining between them. The CDR3 length is 11 residues. Germline CDR1 is LGHDT and CDR2 is YNNKEL (reference sequence). The CDR3 DNA reads TGTGCCAGCAGCCACCACAATGAGCAGTTCTTC. Protein product: CASSHHNEQFF.

This clonotype is classed as medium-sized. V and J are TRBV5-1 and TRBJ2-2; 7 positions match TRBD1. J was trimmed by 3 bases and V by 4 bases; bases with no gene match: 3. The CDR3 is 14 residues long. Germline CDR1 and CDR2: SGHRS and YFSETQ. DNA for the CDR3: TGCGCCAGCAGCACTGGGACAGACACCGGGGAGCTGTTTTTT. Amino acid sequence: CASSTGTDTGELFF.

This chain connects TRBV5-1 to TRBJ2-4; unclear D gene. There are 13 residues in the CDR3. The V gene lost 5 bases and the J gene lost 2 bases, with 8 bases spanning the gap. Germline CDR1 is SGHRS and CDR2 is YFSETQ. The CDR3 region is CASRDQTKNIQYF. CDR3 coding DNA: TGCGCCAGCAGAGACCAGACCAAAAACATTCAGTACTTC.

This clonotype was observed at least ten times. This chain uses TRBV20-1 with TRBJ2-5; D remains ambiguous. V was cut by 5 bases and J by 5 bases, with 18 bases left in between. Per germline, CDR1 DFQATT and CDR2 SNEGSKA (reference sequence). The CDR3 spans 14 residues. Here the CDR3 DNA reads TGCAGTGCTTCCTCCGGAGACCCCAGGGAGACCCAGTACTTC. Amino acids: CSASSGDPRETQYF.

This clonotype was seen at least ten times. This rearrangement joins TRBV5-1 to TRBJ2-3; 12 bases agree with TRBD2. The germline CDR1 and CDR2 sequences are SGHRS and YFSETQ. This CDR3 has 15 residues. Unmatched junction bases numbered 4, after V lost 6 bases and J lost 2 bases. CDR3 bases: TGCGCCAGCAAACTAGCGGGAGGCCACACAGATACGCAGTATTTT. This codes for CASKLAGGHTDTQYF.

At least ten counts were recorded for this clonotype. The chain has TRBV5-1 and TRBJ2-7; 9 bases map to TRBD2. With V trimmed by 5 bases and J by 4 bases, 10 bases remained unmatched. CDR3 length equals 15 residues. The V gene's germline CDR1 is SGHRS and CDR2 YFSETQ. The CDR3 nucleotides read TGCGCCAGCAGTTTTACCGGGACTAGCTTTTACGAGCAGTACTTC. Its protein product is CASSFTGTSFYEQYF.

This clonotype was seen many times. This chain joins TRBV7-2 and TRBJ2-3; 9 bases are a match to TRBD2. The junction had 6 bases not matched to a gene; V was cut back by 4 bases and J by 4 bases. This CDR3 has 15 residues. The germline CDR1 and CDR2 sequences are SGHTA and FQGNSA. DNA of the CDR3: TGTGCCAGCAGCTCGCGGGGGGGCGGGGCAGATACGCAGTATTTT. Its protein product is CASSSRGGGADTQYF.

This clonotype was seen repeatedly, ten times or more. This rearrangement joins TRBV20-1 to TRBJ2-3; D perhaps matches TRBD1 (6 bases). V was cut by 5 bases and J by 1 base, with 19 bases left in between. Germline loops: CDR1 DFQATT, CDR2 SNEGSKA (reference sequence). The CDR3 consists of 16 residues. CDR3 protein: CSAGDRTGKGTDTQYF. The CDR3 DNA reads TGCAGTGCTGGCGATCGAACAGGGAAAGGCACAGATACGCAGTATTTT.

This clonotype is labeled as medium-sized. The chain links TRBV7-2 to TRBJ1-3; a weak D match, TRBD1 (5 bases). V gave up 5 bases and J gave up 0 bases, with 8 bases separating them. The length of the CDR3 is 14 residues. Germline lookup yields CDR1 SGHTA and CDR2 FQGNSA. CDR3 nucleotide sequence: TGTGCCAGCAGCCTAGGGGTCTCTGGAAACACCATATATTTT. Protein: CASSLGVSGNTIYF.

This clonotype was found many times. The chain is built from TRBV12-3 or TRBV12-4 and TRBJ2-1; D call uncertain. The CDR3 is 11 residues long. Trimming cost V 3 bases and J 6 bases, with 3 bases left between them. CDR3 coding DNA: TGTGCCAGCAGTTTCGGCAATGAGCAGTTCTTC. This encodes CASSFGNEQFF.

In its sample, this clonotype was seen many times. This chain uses TRBV5-1 with TRBJ1-6; 9 bases match TRBD1. Looked up from germline, CDR1 is SGHRS and CDR2 is YFSETQ. The CDR3 has 16 amino acids. V lost 0 bases and J lost 10; bases outside the gene matches: 8. The CDR3 here is CASSLGAGTGPSPLHF. In nucleotides, the CDR3 is TGCGCCAGCAGCTTGGGGGCCGGGACAGGGCCCTCACCCCTCCACTTT.

The rearrangement uses TRBV14 and TRBJ1-1, with a tentative D call TRBD1 (6 bases). Germline V CDR1 and CDR2: SGHDN, FVKESK. Trimming took 4 bases from V and 1 from J, leaving 10 bases between them. This CDR3 is built from 14 residues. CDR3 DNA sequence: TGTGCCAGCAGCCTTCCGGGACAGAACACTGAAGCTTTCTTT. Translating gives CASSLPGQNTEAFF.

V is TRBV12-3 or TRBV12-4 and J is TRBJ2-3, with D perhaps matching TRBD1 (6 bases). V was cut by 7 bases and J by 5 bases, with 13 bases left in between. This CDR3 is built from 13 residues. The chain's CDR3 is CASKQGWEDTQYF. The CDR3 DNA reads TGTGCCAGCAAACAGGGTTGGGAAGATACGCAGTATTTT.

By share, this clonotype ranks as medium-sized. The chain employs TRBV3-1 and TRBJ2-1; D could derive from TRBD1 or TRBD2 (7 bases each). Germline CDR1 LGHDT, CDR2 YNNKEL (reference sequence). The CDR3 consists of 16 residues. Trimming cost V 4 bases and J 5 bases, with 18 bases left between them. The CDR3 loop reads CASSLAGGGWDNEQFF. CDR3 nucleotide sequence: TGTGCCAGCAGCCTCGCAGGGGGGGGCTGGGACAATGAGCAGTTCTTC.

This clonotype is medium-sized by share. This rearrangement joins TRBV30 to TRBJ2-1; the match to TRBD2 covers 8 bases. J gave up 8 bases and V 3 bases, and 6 bases lay outside the gene matches. Germline loops: CDR1 GTSNPN, CDR2 SVGIG (reference sequence). CDR3 size: 13 residues. The CDR3 DNA reads TGTGCCTGGAGGGGGACTAGTCTCCATGAGCAGTTCTTC. Translation: CAWRGTSLHEQFF.

Ten or more counts support this clonotype. The chain joins TRBV19 to TRBJ2-1, with D tentatively TRBD1 (6 bases). The V and J ends lost 5 bases and 2 bases respectively, with 13 bases between them. CDR1 LNHDA and CDR2 SQIVND come from the germline V gene (reference sequence). This CDR3 spans 15 amino acids. CDR3 amino acids: CASSLQQGTYNEQFF. The CDR3 coding sequence is TGTGCCAGTAGTCTACAACAGGGAACCTACAATGAGCAGTTCTTC.